Here is one TCR beta chain with its context. As yet, its antigen is unknown. These data come from a study of T-cell memory formation after mild COVID-19. The overall study: Each donor largely had its own TCR clusters.

5'RACE, which relied on constant-segment primers, yielded TCR alpha and TCR beta cDNA libraries carrying sample barcodes and UMIs. Using its own MiXCR run on the 5' RACE reads, TCRdb lists one record per CDR3 protein. The repertoire holds 560,000 or so distinct CDR3 sequences, with 15% to 20% as singletons. The study, taken as a whole, reports: Within pre-infection memory, some responding clones were found, suggesting cross-reactive memory joined. Second-wave clones reaching peak frequency on day 37 lacked confirmed SARS-CoV-2 specificity.

The V end was cut by 3 bases, the J end by 5 bases, with 11 bases between. The CDR3 totals 13 residues. Germline V gives CDR1 LNHDA, CDR2 SQIVND (reference sequence). The TCR comes from an adult woman who had mild COVID-19 (a few samples of this study predate the infection). Cell type and time point are not known. Sequencing used PBMCs or a T cell subset sorted from them (not recorded which). The V call is TRBV19, the J call TRBJ2-7; possibly TRBD1 for D (5 bases). The CDR3 DNA sequence: TGTGCCAGTAGTATCAGGGTCCGGGACGAGCAGTACTTC. It translates to CASSIRVRDEQYF.